This TCR beta chain was observed in a study of neurological immune-mediated disorders. This clonotype occurred many times. Germline V lookup: CDR1 WNHNN, CDR2 SYGVQD (reference sequence). This CDR3 spans 14 amino acids. With 0 bases removed from V and 6 bases from J, the gap between germline ends came to 9 bases. Unsorted libraries used 2 million PBMCs kept at -80 degrees C. The authors produced cDNA by 5'RACE using 10-nucleotide random UMIs. TCRdb reprocessed the 5' RACE reads via MiXCR and lists one record per CDR3 protein. The top ten hold about 1.7% of the sample, which has some 77,000 distinct CDR3 sequences, around 9.9% seen once.

The TCR sequence derives from a man in his fifties or sixties in good health. The rearrangement links TRBV10-1 to TRBJ2-1, with no clear D. Sequencing was done on a sample of PBMCs. CDR3 nucleotide sequence: TGCGCCAGCAGTGAGTCTGGATTCCGCAATGAGCAGTTCTTC. It encodes CASSESGFRNEQFF.